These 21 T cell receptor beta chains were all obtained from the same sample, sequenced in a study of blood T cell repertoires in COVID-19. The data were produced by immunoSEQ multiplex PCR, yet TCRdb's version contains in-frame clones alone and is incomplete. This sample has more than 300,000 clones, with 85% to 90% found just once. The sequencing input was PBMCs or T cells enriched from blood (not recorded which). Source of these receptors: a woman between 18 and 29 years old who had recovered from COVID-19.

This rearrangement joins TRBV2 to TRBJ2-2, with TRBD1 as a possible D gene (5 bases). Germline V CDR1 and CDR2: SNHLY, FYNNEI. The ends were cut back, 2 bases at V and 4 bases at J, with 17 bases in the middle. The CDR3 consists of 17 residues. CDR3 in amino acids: CASSERRQFFPTGELFF. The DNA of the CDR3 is TGTGCCAGCAGTGAAAGGCGACAGTTCTTCCCCACCGGGGAGCTGTTTTTT.

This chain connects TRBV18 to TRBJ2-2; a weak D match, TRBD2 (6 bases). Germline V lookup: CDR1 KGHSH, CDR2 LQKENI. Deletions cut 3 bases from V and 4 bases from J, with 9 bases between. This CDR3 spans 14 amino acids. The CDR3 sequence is CASSPGTRTGELFF. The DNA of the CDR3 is TGTGCCAGCTCACCGGGGACTCGCACCGGGGAGCTGTTTTTT.

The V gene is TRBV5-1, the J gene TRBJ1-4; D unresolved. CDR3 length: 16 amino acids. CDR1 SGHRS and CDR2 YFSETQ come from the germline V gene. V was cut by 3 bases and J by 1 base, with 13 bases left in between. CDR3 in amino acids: CASSSGSGGTNEKLFF. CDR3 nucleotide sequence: TGCGCCAGCAGCTCGGGGAGCGGAGGAACTAATGAAAAACTGTTTTTT.

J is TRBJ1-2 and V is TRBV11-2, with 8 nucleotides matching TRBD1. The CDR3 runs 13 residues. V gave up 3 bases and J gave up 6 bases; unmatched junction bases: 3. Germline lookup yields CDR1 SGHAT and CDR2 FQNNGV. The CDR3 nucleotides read TGTGCCAGCAGCTTCGGACAGGGTAATGGCTACACCTTC. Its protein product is CASSFGQGNGYTF. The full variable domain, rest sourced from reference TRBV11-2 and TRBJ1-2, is EAGVAQSPRYKIIEKRQSVAFWCNPISGHATLYWYQQILGQGPKLLIQFQNNGVVDDSQLPKDRFSAERLKGVDSTLKIQPAKLEDSAVYLCASSFGQGNGYTFGSGTRLTVV.

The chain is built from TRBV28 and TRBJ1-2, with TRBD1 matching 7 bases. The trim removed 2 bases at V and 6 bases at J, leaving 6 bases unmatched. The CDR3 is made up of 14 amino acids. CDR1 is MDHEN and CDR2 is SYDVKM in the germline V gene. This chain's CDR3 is CASSLQGGNHGYTF. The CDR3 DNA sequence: TGTGCCAGCAGTTTACAGGGGGGCAACCATGGCTACACCTTC.

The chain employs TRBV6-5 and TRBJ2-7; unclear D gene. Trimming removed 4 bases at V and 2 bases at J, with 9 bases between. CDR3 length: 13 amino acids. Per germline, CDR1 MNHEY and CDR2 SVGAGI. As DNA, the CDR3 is TGTGCCAGCAGTTCAATTGTCCCCTACGAGCAGTACTTC. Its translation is CASSSIVPYEQYF.

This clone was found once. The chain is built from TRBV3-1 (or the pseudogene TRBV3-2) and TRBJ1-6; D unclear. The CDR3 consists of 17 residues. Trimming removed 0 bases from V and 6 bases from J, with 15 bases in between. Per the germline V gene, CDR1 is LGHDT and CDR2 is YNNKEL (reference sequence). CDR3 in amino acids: CASSQEGSARINSPLHF. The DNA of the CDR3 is TGTGCCAGCAGCCAAGAAGGGAGTGCACGGATTAATTCACCCCTCCACTTT.

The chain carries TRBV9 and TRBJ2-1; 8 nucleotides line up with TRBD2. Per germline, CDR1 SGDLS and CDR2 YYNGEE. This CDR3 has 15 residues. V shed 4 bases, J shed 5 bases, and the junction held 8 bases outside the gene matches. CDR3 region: CASSPPGGGHNEQFF. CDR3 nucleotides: TGTGCCAGCAGCCCACCGGGCGGGGGGCACAATGAGCAGTTCTTC.

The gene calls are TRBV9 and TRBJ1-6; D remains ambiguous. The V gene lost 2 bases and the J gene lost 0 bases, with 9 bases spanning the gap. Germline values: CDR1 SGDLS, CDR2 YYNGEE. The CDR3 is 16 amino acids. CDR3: CASSVYERSYNSPLHF. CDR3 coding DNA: TGTGCCAGCAGCGTCTATGAGCGCTCCTATAATTCACCCCTCCACTTT.

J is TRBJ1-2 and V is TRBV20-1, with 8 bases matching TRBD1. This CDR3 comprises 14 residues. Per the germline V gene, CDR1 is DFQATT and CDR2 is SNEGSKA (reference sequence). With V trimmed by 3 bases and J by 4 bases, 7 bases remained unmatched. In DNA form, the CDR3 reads TGCAGTGCTAGTCAGCAGGGGGCGACCTATGGCTACACCTTC. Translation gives CSASQQGATYGYTF.

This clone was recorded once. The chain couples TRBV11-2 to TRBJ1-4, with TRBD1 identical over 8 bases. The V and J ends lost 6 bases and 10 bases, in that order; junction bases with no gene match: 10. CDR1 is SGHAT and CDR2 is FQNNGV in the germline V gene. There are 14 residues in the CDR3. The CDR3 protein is CASSPQGVGGKLFF. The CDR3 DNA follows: TGTGCCAGCAGTCCACAGGGGGTTGGTGGAAAACTGTTTTTT.

The CDR3 reads CASTGPEGPDTQYF. The CDR3 nucleotides are TGTGCCAGCACCGGACCGGAGGGCCCAGATACGCAGTATTTT. The gene calls are TRBV28 and TRBJ2-3, with a weak D call TRBD2 (6 bases). The germline CDR1 and CDR2 sequences are MDHEN and SYDVKM. This CDR3 contains 14 residues. Deletions cut 7 bases from V and 4 bases from J, with 15 bases between.

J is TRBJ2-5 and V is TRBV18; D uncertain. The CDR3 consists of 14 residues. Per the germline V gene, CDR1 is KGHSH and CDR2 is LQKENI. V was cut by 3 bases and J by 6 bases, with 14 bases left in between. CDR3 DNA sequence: TGTGCCAGCTCACCCGAGCAGGTTCGGAAGACCCAGTACTTC. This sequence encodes CASSPEQVRKTQYF.

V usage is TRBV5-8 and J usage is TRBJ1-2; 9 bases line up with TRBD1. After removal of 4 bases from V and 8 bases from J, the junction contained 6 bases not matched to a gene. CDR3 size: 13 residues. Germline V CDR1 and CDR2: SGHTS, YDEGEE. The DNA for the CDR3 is TGTGCCAGCAGCCCGGACAGGGGAGGCGGCTACACCTTC. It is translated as CASSPDRGGGYTF.

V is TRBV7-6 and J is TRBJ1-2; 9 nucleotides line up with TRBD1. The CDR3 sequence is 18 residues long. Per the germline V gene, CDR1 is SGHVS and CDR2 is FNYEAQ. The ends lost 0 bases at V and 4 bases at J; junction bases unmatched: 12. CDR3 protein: CASSLAEGGTGYFYGYTF. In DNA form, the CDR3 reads TGTGCCAGCAGCTTAGCGGAGGGGGGGACAGGGTACTTCTATGGCTACACCTTC.

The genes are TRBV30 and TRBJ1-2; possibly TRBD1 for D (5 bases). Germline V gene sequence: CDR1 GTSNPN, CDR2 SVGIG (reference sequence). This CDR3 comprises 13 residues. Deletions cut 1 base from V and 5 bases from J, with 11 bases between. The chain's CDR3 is CAWSEGVGYGYTF. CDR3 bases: TGTGCCTGGAGTGAAGGGGTTGGTTATGGCTACACCTTC.

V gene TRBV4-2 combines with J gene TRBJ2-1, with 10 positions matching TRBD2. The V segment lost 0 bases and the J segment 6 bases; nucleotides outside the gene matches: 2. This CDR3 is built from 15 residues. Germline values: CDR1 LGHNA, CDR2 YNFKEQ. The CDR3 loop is CASSQEPSGGNEQFF. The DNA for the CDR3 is TGTGCCAGCAGCCAAGAACCTAGCGGGGGCAATGAGCAGTTCTTC.

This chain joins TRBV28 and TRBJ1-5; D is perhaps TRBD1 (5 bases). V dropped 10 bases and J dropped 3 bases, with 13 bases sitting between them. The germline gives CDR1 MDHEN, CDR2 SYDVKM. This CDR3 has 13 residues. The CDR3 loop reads CATGGGINQPQHF. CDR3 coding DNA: TGTGCCACCGGGGGAGGGATCAATCAGCCCCAGCATTTT.

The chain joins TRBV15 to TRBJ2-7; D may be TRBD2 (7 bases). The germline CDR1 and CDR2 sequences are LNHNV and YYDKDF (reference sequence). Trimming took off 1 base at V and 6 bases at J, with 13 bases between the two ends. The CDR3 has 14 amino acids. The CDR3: CATSRGGGAIEQYF. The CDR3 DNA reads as TGTGCCACCAGCAGAGGTGGGGGGGCAATCGAGCAGTACTTC. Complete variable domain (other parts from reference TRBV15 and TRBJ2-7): DAMVIQNPRYQVTQFGKPVTLSCSQTLNHNVMYWYQQKSSQAPKLLFHYYDKDFNNEADTPDNFQSRRPNTSFCFLDIRSPGLGDTAMYLCATSRGGGAIEQYFGPGTRLTVT.

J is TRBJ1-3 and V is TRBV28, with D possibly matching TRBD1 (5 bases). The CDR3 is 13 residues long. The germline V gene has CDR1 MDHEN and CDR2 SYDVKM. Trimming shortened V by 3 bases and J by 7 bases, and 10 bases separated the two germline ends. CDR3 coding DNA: TGTGCCAGCAGTTTGGGGCAACTGAACACCATATATTTT. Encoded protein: CASSLGQLNTIYF.

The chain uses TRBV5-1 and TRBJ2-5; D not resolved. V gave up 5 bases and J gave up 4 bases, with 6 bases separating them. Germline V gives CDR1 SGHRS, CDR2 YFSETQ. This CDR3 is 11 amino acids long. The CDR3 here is CASRRGETQYF. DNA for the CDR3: TGCGCCAGCAGACGAGGAGAGACCCAGTACTTC.